The 32 T cell receptor beta chains given below trace back to one sample, sequenced in a study of T cells after posttransplantation cyclophosphamide. Cells defined as naive were viable CD3+CD4+ or CD3+CD8+ and CCR7+CD45RA+CD45RO-CD95-CD27+CD28+. The repertoire was sequenced with immunoSEQ multiplex PCR; TCRdb's copy has only in-frame clones and lacks some. In the table there are about 15,000 clones, roughly 94% of which are singletons. Sequences were obtained from naive CD4+ T cells sorted from blood. The receptors originated from a woman aged 50 to 65 in good health and a related stem cell transplant donor.

CDR3 region: CASSLIGLAGDLSYEQYF. In DNA form, the CDR3 reads TGTGCCAGCAGTTTGATAGGACTAGCGGGAGACCTCTCCTACGAGCAGTACTTC. The chain joins TRBV28 to TRBJ2-7; 13 nucleotides align to TRBD2. V dropped 3 bases and J dropped 0; count of bases not matched to a gene: 8. The germline CDR1 and CDR2 sequences are MDHEN and SYDVKM. This CDR3 contains 18 residues.

The chain has TRBV15 and TRBJ1-1; D gene ambiguous. Trimming cost V 5 bases and J 2 bases, with 15 bases left between them. This CDR3 comprises 15 residues. Germline CDR1 reads LNHNV; CDR2 reads YYDKDF (reference sequence). The CDR3 DNA reads as TGTGCCACCAGCCCCCCCACAGCCTTTAACACTGAAGCTTTCTTT. This translates into CATSPPTAFNTEAFF.

This clone was detected only once. The chain has TRBV7-2 and TRBJ2-6; D gene uncertain. CDR3 length equals 15 residues. Trimming took off 3 bases at V and 0 bases at J, with 6 bases between the two ends. Germline values: CDR1 SGHTA, CDR2 FQGNSA. Here the CDR3 DNA reads TGTGCCAGCAGCTTTTGGGCCTCTGGGGCCAACGTCCTGACTTTC. Protein product: CASSFWASGANVLTF.

The chain couples TRBV27 to TRBJ2-7, with TRBD2 matching over 7 bases. The CDR3 length is 12 residues. The germline CDR1 and CDR2 sequences are MNHEY and SMNVEV (reference sequence). The V and J ends lost 5 bases and 6 bases, in that order; junction bases with no gene match: 4. Here the CDR3 reads CASSRREGEQYF. The CDR3 nucleotides read TGTGCCAGCAGTCGAAGGGAGGGCGAGCAGTACTTC.

The chain employs TRBV18 and TRBJ1-1; D remains unclear. Germline-derived CDR1 and CDR2 are KGHSH and LQKENI. The length of the CDR3 is 13 residues. The germline V and J ends were trimmed by 3 bases and 5 bases, with 10 bases remaining between them. CDR3 DNA: TGTGCCAGCTCACCGAGCGGCAGGACTGAAGCTTTCTTT. Encoded protein: CASSPSGRTEAFF. The full variable domain, rest sourced from reference TRBV18 and TRBJ1-1, is NAGVMQNPRHLVRRRGQEARLRCSPMKGHSHVYWYRQLPEEGLKFMVYLQKENIIDESGMPKERFSAEFPKEGPSILRIQQVVRGDSAAYFCASSPSGRTEAFFGQGTRLTVV.

The chain joins TRBV10-1 to TRBJ2-2; D possibly corresponds to TRBD2 (5 bases). The V end was cut by 6 bases, the J end by 1 base, with 12 bases between. The CDR3 is made up of 15 amino acids. Looked up from germline, CDR1 is WNHNN and CDR2 is SYGVQD (reference sequence). The CDR3 here is CASSPREVNTGELFF. CDR3 in DNA: TGCGCCAGCAGCCCTCGGGAAGTGAACACCGGGGAGCTGTTTTTT.

This clone was observed a single time. The chain joins TRBV5-1 to TRBJ2-5, with 9 bases fitting TRBD2. The trim removed 0 bases at V and 2 bases at J, leaving 2 bases unmatched. This CDR3 is built from 15 residues. Germline V CDR1 and CDR2: SGHRS, YFSETQ. CDR3 sequence (DNA): TGCGCCAGCAGCTTGGTCGCGGGAGGGCAAGAGACCCAGTACTTC. Protein sequence: CASSLVAGGQETQYF.

The V gene is TRBV30, the J gene TRBJ2-7, with TRBD1 as a possible D gene (5 bases). Germline CDR1 reads GTSNPN; CDR2 reads SVGIG (reference sequence). Trimming shortened V by 2 bases and J by 6 bases, and 11 bases separated the two germline ends. CDR3 size: 12 residues. CDR3 protein: CAWSRQLSEQYF. CDR3 DNA sequence: TGTGCCTGGAGTAGACAGCTCTCCGAGCAGTACTTC.

The chain couples TRBV6-6 to TRBJ2-7, with 13 bases aligning to TRBD2. V lost 5 bases and J lost 6; bases outside the gene matches: 4. CDR1 is MNHNY and CDR2 is SVGAGI in the germline V gene (reference sequence). CDR3 length: 14 amino acids. The CDR3: CASSTSGRVGEQYF. The CDR3 DNA reads as TGTGCCAGCAGTACTAGCGGGAGGGTAGGCGAGCAGTACTTC.

The gene calls are TRBV4-1 and TRBJ2-3, with 9 nucleotides matching TRBD2. Trimming at V came to 0 bases and at J to 5 bases, leaving 9 bases not matched to a gene. The CDR3 covers 17 residues. Germline CDR1 reads MGHRA; CDR2 reads YSYEKL. DNA for the CDR3: TGCGCCAGCAGCCAAGATAGGACTAGCGCTGAGCAAGATACGCAGTATTTT. Translated: CASSQDRTSAEQDTQYF.

Only a few counts were recorded for this clone. This chain links TRBV27 with TRBJ2-2; a possible D gene is TRBD1 (6 bases). CDR3 length equals 13 residues. Germline CDR1 and CDR2: MNHEY and SMNVEV (reference sequence). Trimming stripped 11 bases from V and 4 bases from J, with 14 bases between. The CDR3 DNA is TGTGCCGTACAGGGTTGGAGCACCGGGGAGCTGTTTTTT. Protein sequence: CAVQGWSTGELFF.

The chain links TRBV4-1 to TRBJ1-4, with D unclear. Deletions cut 1 base from V and 6 bases from J, with 6 bases between. The germline gives CDR1 MGHRA, CDR2 YSYEKL. The CDR3 loop spans 13 amino acids. The CDR3 DNA reads TGCGCCAGCAGCCAAGTATTATATGAAAAACTGTTTTTT. Translation: CASSQVLYEKLFF.

V and J are TRBV19 and TRBJ2-7; TRBD1 agrees at 11 bases. The trim removed 5 bases at V and 3 bases at J, leaving 12 bases unmatched. Germline V gene data show CDR1 as LNHDA and CDR2 as SQIVND (reference sequence). The CDR3 sequence is 17 residues long. CDR3: CASSPIAGTGGNYEQYF. Written as DNA, the CDR3 is TGTGCCAGTAGTCCTATCGCCGGGACAGGGGGAAACTACGAGCAGTACTTC.

The rearrangement joins TRBV7-2 to TRBJ2-4; possibly TRBD2 for D (6 bases). This CDR3 region has 15 residues. Germline CDR1 reads SGHTA; CDR2 reads FQGNSA. Trimming stripped 2 bases from V and 6 bases from J, with 14 bases between. The CDR3 is CASSLQRGGANIQYF. The CDR3 DNA reads as TGTGCCAGCAGCTTACAGCGTGGCGGGGCAAACATTCAGTACTTC.

The gene calls are TRBV11-2 and TRBJ2-7, with 7 bases fitting TRBD2. The junction had 5 bases not matched to a gene; V was cut back by 3 bases and J by 3 bases. CDR1 is SGHAT, CDR2 FQNNGV, per germline. The CDR3 extends over 14 amino acids. The CDR3 spells CASSFQAGRYEQYF. As DNA, the CDR3 is TGTGCCAGCAGCTTTCAAGCGGGACGCTACGAGCAGTACTTC.

This clone was seen more than once but under ten times. V gene TRBV10-3 combines with J gene TRBJ1-3, with 7 bases identical to TRBD1. Germline CDR1 is ENHRY and CDR2 is SYGVKD. There are 16 residues in the CDR3. The V and J ends lost 2 bases and 2 bases, in that order; junction bases with no gene match: 6. The CDR3 DNA reads TGTGCCATCAGTGAGGGCCCACAGGGGACTGGAAACACCATATATTTT. Translating gives CAISEGPQGTGNTIYF.

The rearrangement links TRBV7-2 to TRBJ1-1; no firm D call. Trimming shortened V by 5 bases and J by 9 bases, and 16 bases separated the two germline ends. Germline CDR1 is SGHTA and CDR2 is FQGNSA. The CDR3 length is 13 residues. CDR3 sequence: CASSTTSGIQAFF. In nucleotides, the CDR3 is TGTGCCAGCAGCACTACTTCCGGGATCCAAGCTTTCTTT.

The chain couples TRBV21-1 to TRBJ1-5; the DNA was not used to check the table's D call, TRBD1. TRBV21-1 is listed as a pseudogene. The CDR3 covers 23 residues. The CDR3 sequence is CASSKGTGNDRAGRNFGNQPQHF. In nucleotides, the CDR3 is TGTGCCAGCAGCAAAGGGACGGGCAATGACAGGGCCGGGAGAAATTTCGGCAATCAGCCCCAGCATTTT.

The gene calls are TRBV9 and TRBJ2-3, with 8 bases lining up with TRBD1. V shed 0 bases and J 4 bases; nucleotides not matched to a gene: 1. The CDR3 is made up of 14 amino acids. Germline V CDR1 and CDR2: SGDLS, YYNGEE. In nucleotides, the CDR3 is TGTGCCAGCAGCGTAGGGGGACAGGCAGATACGCAGTATTTT. Its translation is CASSVGGQADTQYF.

The gene calls are TRBV11-2 and TRBJ2-5, with a tentative D call TRBD2 (5 bases). Germline-derived CDR1 and CDR2 are SGHAT and FQNNGV. V shed 5 bases and J shed 7 bases, with 11 bases lying between them. The CDR3 contains 12 residues. CDR3: CASSRGGGTQYF. The CDR3 DNA is TGTGCCAGCAGCCGCGGAGGAGGGACCCAGTACTTC.

This clone was observed a few times. This chain's CDR3 is CATILARTEAFF. The CDR3 DNA sequence: TGTGCCACTATCCTGGCGAGGACTGAAGCTTTCTTT. V usage is TRBV7-9 and J usage is TRBJ1-1; D remains unclear. Germline-derived CDR1 and CDR2 are SEHNR and FQNEAQ (reference sequence). V was trimmed by 10 bases and J by 5 bases, leaving 14 bases between them. The CDR3 runs to 12 residues.

V usage is TRBV11-3 and J usage is TRBJ2-3, with 11 bases matching TRBD1. This CDR3 has 15 amino acids. V shed 7 bases, J shed 3 bases, and the junction held 6 bases outside the gene matches. The germline V gene has CDR1 SGHNT and CDR2 YENEEA. The CDR3 sequence is CASTPGTGGTDTQYF. In DNA, the CDR3 is TGTGCCAGCACCCCCGGGACAGGGGGGACAGATACGCAGTATTTT. The whole variable domain, filled in from reference TRBV11-3 and TRBJ2-3, reads EAGVVQSPRYKIIEKKQPVAFWCNPISGHNTLYWYLQNLGQGPELLIRYENEEAVDDSQLPKDRFSAERLKGVDSTLKIQPAELGDSAVYLCASTPGTGGTDTQYFGPGTRLTVL.

V usage is TRBV19 and J usage is TRBJ1-2; 10 bases map to TRBD1. With 2 bases clipped from V and 8 bases from J, the junction kept 5 bases outside the gene matches. The CDR3 totals 14 residues. Germline V gene sequence: CDR1 LNHDA, CDR2 SQIVND (reference sequence). The CDR3 DNA follows: TGTGCCAGTAGTATAACTAGGACAGGGGGAGGCTACACCTTC. Its translation is CASSITRTGGGYTF. Complete variable domain (other parts from reference TRBV19 and TRBJ1-2): DGGITQSPKYLFRKEGQNVTLSCEQNLNHDAMYWYRQDPGQGLRLIYYSQIVNDFQKGDIAEGYSVSREKKESFPLTVTSAQKNPTAFYLCASSITRTGGGYTFGSGTRLTVV.

This clone was seen just once. The chain uses TRBV5-1 and TRBJ2-3, with 7 bases that match TRBD2. After removal of 4 bases from V and 3 bases from J, the junction contained 11 bases not matched to a gene. This CDR3 has 16 amino acids. The germline V gene has CDR1 SGHRS and CDR2 YFSETQ. For the CDR3, the DNA is TGCGCCAGCAGCGTATTGGGGGGGGAGGCAACAGATACGCAGTATTTT. This codes for CASSVLGGEATDTQYF. The entire variable domain, with the rest obtained from reference TRBV5-1 and TRBJ2-3, is as follows: KAGVTQTPRYLIKTRGQQVTLSCSPISGHRSVSWYQQTPGQGLQFLFEYFSETQRNKGNFPGRFSGRQFSNSRSEMNVSTLELGDSALYLCASSVLGGEATDTQYFGPGTRLTVL.

V is TRBV10-3 and J is TRBJ2-1; possibly TRBD2 for D (5 bases). The CDR3 runs to 12 residues. The V gene lost 4 bases and the J gene lost 9 bases, with 10 bases spanning the gap. Germline V CDR1 and CDR2: ENHRY, SYGVKD. CDR3 sequence: CAISGEGTEQFF. DNA for the CDR3: TGTGCCATCAGTGGAGAGGGTACTGAGCAGTTCTTC.

The chain employs TRBV7-8 and TRBJ1-2; maybe TRBD1 (5 bases). Germline CDR1 reads SGHVS; CDR2 reads FQNEAQ. The CDR3 extends over 18 amino acids. The germline V and J ends were trimmed by 0 bases and 0 bases, with 17 bases remaining between them. The CDR3 coding sequence is TGTGCCAGCAGCTTAGCGTGGGCAGGAACAGGAGCTAACTATGGCTACACCTTC. Protein sequence: CASSLAWAGTGANYGYTF. The full variable domain, its missing parts supplied by reference TRBV7-8 and TRBJ1-2, is GAGVSQSPRYKVAKRGQDVALRCDPISGHVSLFWYQQALGQGPEFLTYFQNEAQLDKSGLPSDRFFAERPEGSVSTLKIQRTQQEDSAVYLCASSLAWAGTGANYGYTFGSGTRLTVV.

The CDR3 coding sequence is TGTGCCAGCAGTTGGGGGGACAGGAGTTATGGCTACACCTTC. It is translated as CASSWGDRSYGYTF. The rearrangement links TRBV28 to TRBJ1-2; TRBD1 agrees at 8 bases. The CDR3 loop spans 14 amino acids. Trimming took 4 bases from V and 5 from J; bases not matched to a gene: 6. Germline CDR1 and CDR2: MDHEN and SYDVKM.

V usage is TRBV2 and J usage is TRBJ2-4; D is perhaps TRBD2 (5 bases). This CDR3 has 12 residues. Germline lookup yields CDR1 SNHLY and CDR2 FYNNEI. V lost 4 bases, J lost 9 bases, and 10 bases lay in between. This CDR3 is CASSVEGGIQYF. The CDR3 DNA sequence: TGTGCCAGCAGTGTTGAAGGAGGCATTCAGTACTTC.

The chain carries TRBV6-6 and TRBJ1-3, with D unclear. Trimming cost V 0 bases and J 0 bases, with 9 bases left between them. The CDR3 has 16 residues. Germline loops: CDR1 MNHNY, CDR2 SVGAGI (reference sequence). CDR3 nucleotide sequence: TGTGCCAGCAGTTACTCTACACGGAGCTCTGGAAACACCATATATTTT. As protein: CASSYSTRSSGNTIYF.

This chain uses TRBV18 with TRBJ1-5; D is possibly TRBD1 (6 bases). CDR1 and CDR2 (germline): KGHSH, LQKENI. Trimming took off 1 base at V and 4 bases at J, with 8 bases between the two ends. This CDR3 has 14 amino acids. CDR3 protein: CASSPQGTNQPQHF. CDR3 sequence (DNA): TGTGCCAGCTCACCACAGGGGACAAATCAGCCCCAGCATTTT.

This clone was detected once. The chain couples TRBV11-1 to TRBJ2-3, with 7 bases that match TRBD2. Germline-derived CDR1 and CDR2 are SGHAT and FQDESV (reference sequence). The CDR3 covers 16 residues. Trimming took 3 bases from V and 6 from J; bases not matched to a gene: 12. The CDR3 region is CASSFDIVGGRDTQYF. The DNA for the CDR3 is TGTGCCAGCAGCTTCGATATAGTGGGAGGGAGGGATACGCAGTATTTT.

The chain joins TRBV19 to TRBJ1-2; the D gene is possibly TRBD1 (5 bases). This CDR3 contains 14 residues. CDR1 is LNHDA, CDR2 SQIVND, per germline (reference sequence). The germline V and J ends were trimmed by 5 bases and 8 bases, with 18 bases remaining between them. The CDR3 DNA is TGTGCCAGTAGTTTCCGGGACCTAGCGCGAGGCTACACCTTC. This gives the protein CASSFRDLARGYTF.